Given below is one T cell receptor beta chain in context. The target of this receptor is not known. Base qualities are not provided; no much larger clone lies one nucleotide away. The CDR3 spans 11 residues, from the cysteine through the phenylalanine. The sequence is cut down to CDR3 DNA, 33 bases in frame from base 1. The germline V gene sets CDR1 to SGHNT and CDR2 to YENEEA. V loses 6 bases, J loses 3 bases, and the germline ends lie 6 bases apart. The data originate from a study of PD-1 and CTLA-4 blockade in melanoma (dated by TCRdb to the early 2020s). About the full investigation: The study compared how PD-1 blockade and CTLA-4 blockade affected the melanoma-reactive CD8 T cell response in patients with melanoma.

Libraries were constructed by the immunoSEQ multiplex PCR assay. The clones in this table, taken by TCRdb from immuneACCESS, are in-frame only. Not every clone is retained; where verified, under half of the shortfall comes from an unresolved V gene, and the cause of the rest is unknown. The sample table holds 15,000 to 20,000 clones, of which more than 65% were seen once. Roughly 15% of the sample is taken by the ten largest. Here the sequenced sample was CD8+ T cells from peripheral blood, taken before anti-PD-1 treatment. This TCR came from a human donor with melanoma. The V and J genes are TRBV11-3 and TRBJ2-7, with the D gene too uncertain to name. For the CDR3, the sequence is CASSMGYEQYF. The sequenced DNA is TGTGCCAGCAGTATGGGCTACGAGCAGTACTTC.